The clone carrying this TCR beta chain appeared many times. The data belong to a study of T cells in Graves' hyperthyroidism and ophthalmopathy. The CDR3 consists of 14 residues. CDR1 SGHVS and CDR2 FQNEAQ come from the germline V gene. The V end lost 1 base, the J end lost 6 bases, and 10 bases lay between the germline ends. TCR beta CDR3 regions were amplified from RNA. Using the HTBI primer set, a first-round RT-PCR was run on the TCR CDR3. TCRdb recomputed calls from the multiplex PCR reads with MiXCR, one row per CDR3 protein. This sample has hundreds of thousands of distinct CDR3 sequences, with about 15% found just once.

The specimen sequenced was blood. This chain uses TRBV7-8 with TRBJ1-5, with a possible D match to TRBD1 (6 bases). The receptor's source is a woman between 40 and 55 years old with Graves' ophthalmopathy. CDR3: CASSLDQGSQPQHF. In DNA, the CDR3 is TGTGCCAGCAGCTTAGACCAGGGGAGTCAGCCCCAGCATTTT.